This section outlines one TCR beta chain sequence together with its context. Its target antigen remains unknown. No base qualities exist here, and no much larger clone lies one base off it. The sequencer listed for this sample is Illumina HiSeq 1500. Using fastp at Q25 and MiXCR, TCRdb reprocessed the public reads and kept productive beta chains. Records with the same CDR3 protein are collapsed into one entry carrying the most frequent genes and DNA. This sample comprises about 150,000 distinct CDR3 sequences, around a quarter of them detected only once. Approximately 10% of the sample comes from the top ten. Trimming at the junction amounts to 3 bases on V and 4 bases on J, and the germline ends lie 3 bases apart. CDR1 is given as SGHDN and CDR2 as FVKESK, both from the germline V gene. The CDR3 goes from the cysteine to the phenylalanine over 11 residues. This entry keeps only the CDR3 DNA: 33 bases, framed from base 1.

These data come from a study of T cell repertoires in cytomegalovirus infection (dated by TCRdb to about 2019). With respect to the entire study: Because public TCR beta signatures pointed to carriage of CMV infection together with the matching HLA type, the HLA type of each donor mattered for the analysis. On the study overall, not on this receptor specifically: In both this cohort and an independent roughly 400-donor cohort, the cumulative frequency of public TCR beta family members distinguished carriers of CMV infection plus the relevant HLA type. The ex vivo response was dominated by HLA-C-restricted CMV-specific TCR beta clonotypes, which also provided the single most frequent clonotype in two of eight donors.

This sequence uses TRBV14 and TRBJ2-5; the D gene assignment is ambiguous. The sequence derives from a human donor in good health (CMV status not recorded). Some clones in this sample may be carry-over from other donors' samples. Sequences were obtained from PBMCs. The bases are TGTGCCAGCAGCCATGCAGAGACCCAGTACTTC. This encodes CASSHAETQYF.